Below are 27 T cell receptor beta chains sequenced from a single sample in a study of T cells in tuberculosis. The repertoire was sequenced with immunoSEQ multiplex PCR; TCRdb's copy has only in-frame clones and lacks some. There are roughly 92,000 clones in the sample; roughly 93% occur only once, and less than 2.5% lies in the top ten. After thawing and overnight rest, PBMC were stained with GMM-loaded CD1B tetramer, viability dye and anti-CD3 for sorting. The lipid loaded on the CD1B tetramers was C32 glucose monomycolate from Rhodococcus equi. Sample: CD1b-GMM tetramer-negative cells sorted from PBMCs. The receptors were sampled from an adult woman with latent tuberculosis.

The V and J genes are TRBV29-1 and TRBJ2-3; tentative D call: TRBD2 (6 bases). Trimming removed 1 base at V and 2 bases at J, with 19 bases between. The germline gives CDR1 SQVTM, CDR2 ANQGSEA. CDR3 length: 17 residues. As DNA, the CDR3 is TGCAGCGTTGAAGGGGACCCCGGACTATCATTCACAGATACGCAGTATTTT. It yields the protein CSVEGDPGLSFTDTQYF.

V and J are TRBV7-9 and TRBJ2-1; TRBD2 might be the D (6 bases). The CDR3 has 15 residues. In germline, CDR1 is SEHNR, CDR2 FQNEAQ (reference sequence). The germline V and J ends were trimmed by 5 bases and 5 bases, with 16 bases remaining between them. CDR3 region: CASSGGNQAHNEQFF. CDR3 bases: TGTGCCAGCAGCGGCGGGAATCAGGCCCACAATGAGCAGTTCTTC.

The V call is TRBV5-4, the J call TRBJ2-1; D not certain. This CDR3 region has 12 residues. Germline CDR1 is SGHNT and CDR2 is YYREEE (reference sequence). Trimming cost V 3 bases and J 6 bases, with 7 bases left between them. CDR3 sequence: CASSSLPNEQFF. CDR3 DNA sequence: TGTGCCAGCAGCTCACTTCCCAATGAGCAGTTCTTC. Variable domain in full (rest from reference TRBV5-4 and TRBJ2-1): ETGVTQSPTHLIKTRGQQVTLRCSSQSGHNTVSWYQQALGQGPQFIFQYYREEENGRGNFPPRFSGLQFPNYSSELNVNALELDDSALYLCASSSLPNEQFFGPGTRLTVL.

This clone was detected once. The chain employs TRBV6-4 and TRBJ2-5; TRBD2 is a possible D gene (5 bases). CDR3 size: 14 residues. Trimming cost V 2 bases and J 5 bases, with 12 bases left between them. Germline assignment: CDR1 MRHNA and CDR2 SNTAGT. CDR3 bases: TGTGCCAGCAGTGACAGTGAGGGTGTGGAGACCCAGTACTTC. This codes for CASSDSEGVETQYF.

V usage is TRBV6-1 and J usage is TRBJ2-5; 9 bases agree with TRBD1. The germline gives CDR1 MNHNS, CDR2 SASEGT. The CDR3 spans 15 residues. Unmatched junction bases numbered 8, after V lost 5 bases and J lost 4 bases. The CDR3 sequence is CASSTRQGVRETQYF. CDR3 DNA sequence: TGTGCCAGCAGTACCCGACAGGGGGTGAGAGAGACCCAGTACTTC.

This rearrangement joins TRBV9 to TRBJ2-3; possible D gene TRBD2, 6 bases. The V end lost 0 bases, the J end lost 0 bases, and 17 bases lay between the germline ends. The CDR3 extends over 18 amino acids. CDR1 SGDLS and CDR2 YYNGEE come from the germline V gene. As DNA, the CDR3 is TGTGCCAGCAGCGTAGCCCCTGGGGGGTATACTAGCACAGATACGCAGTATTTT. Amino acids: CASSVAPGGYTSTDTQYF.

V is TRBV30 and J is TRBJ2-7, with 8 bases that match TRBD2. Germline trimming cut 1 base from V and 4 bases from J; bases unmatched to any gene: 6. The CDR3 sequence is 14 residues long. CDR1 and CDR2 (germline): GTSNPN, SVGIG (reference sequence). The CDR3 protein is CAWSGGGPLYEQYF. The DNA for the CDR3 is TGTGCCTGGAGTGGCGGGGGGCCCCTTTACGAGCAGTACTTC.

The gene calls are TRBV5-1 and TRBJ1-1; D gene uncertain. The CDR3 covers 14 residues. V lost 0 bases and J 5 bases, leaving 11 bases between the germline ends. Germline CDR1 reads SGHRS; CDR2 reads YFSETQ. The CDR3 region has the DNA TGCGCCAGCAGCTTGGGAAAGGGAGGGACTGAAGCTTTCTTT. Residues: CASSLGKGGTEAFF.

This clone was counted once. The chain joins TRBV7-6 to TRBJ2-3; D may be TRBD2 (6 bases). This CDR3 is built from 13 residues. Trimming took off 5 bases at V and 4 bases at J, with 10 bases between the two ends. Germline CDR1 is SGHVS and CDR2 is FNYEAQ. CDR3 residues: CASSQLAADTQYF. Here the CDR3 DNA reads TGTGCCAGCAGCCAACTAGCAGCAGATACGCAGTATTTT.

The rearrangement links TRBV29-1 to TRBJ1-6; no definite D call. Per the germline V gene, CDR1 is SQVTM and CDR2 is ANQGSEA. The CDR3 runs to 12 residues. With 4 bases removed from V and 8 bases from J, the gap between germline ends came to 9 bases. In DNA, the CDR3 is TGCAGCGTTGCACCAGGTGATTCACCCCTCCACTTT. Residues: CSVAPGDSPLHF.

A few counts support this clone. This chain uses TRBV10-1 with TRBJ2-7; D perhaps matches TRBD1 (5 bases). This CDR3 has 13 amino acids. The germline CDR1 and CDR2 sequences are WNHNN and SYGVQD (reference sequence). Between the trimmed V and J ends, which lost 8 bases and 2 bases, there was a span of 13 bases. CDR3 DNA: TGCGCCAGCGTTAGGGTAGGGGCCTACGAGCAGTACGTC. It is translated as CASVRVGAYEQYV.

This sequence joins TRBV9 and TRBJ2-1; D is possibly TRBD2 (5 bases). This CDR3 is 14 amino acids long. Trimming took off 4 bases at V and 2 bases at J, with 10 bases between the two ends. The germline CDR1 and CDR2 sequences are SGDLS and YYNGEE. The CDR3 nucleotides read TGTGCCAGCAGCACGACCGGGACCTACAATGAGCAGTTCTTC. Its translation: CASSTTGTYNEQFF. The full variable domain, with the rest looked up from reference TRBV9 and TRBJ2-1, is DSGVTQTPKHLITATGQRVTLRCSPRSGDLSVYWYQQSLDQGLQFLIQYYNGEERAKGNILERFSAQQFPDLHSELNLSSLELGDSALYFCASSTTGTYNEQFFGPGTRLTVL.

V and J are TRBV5-4 and TRBJ2-7; D may be TRBD2 (6 bases). This CDR3 region has 13 residues. The V gene lost 3 bases and the J gene lost 1 base, with 8 bases spanning the gap. CDR1 SGHNT and CDR2 YYREEE come from the germline V gene (reference sequence). The CDR3 sequence is CASSSRGSYEQYV. CDR3 in DNA: TGTGCCAGCAGCTCGCGGGGTTCCTACGAGCAGTACGTC.

A single count supports this clone. The rearrangement joins TRBV10-2 to TRBJ1-5; D gene ambiguous. Germline-derived CDR1 and CDR2 are WSHSY and SAAADI. The CDR3 totals 15 residues. Trimming took 8 bases from V and 0 from J, leaving 14 bases between them. The CDR3 DNA sequence: TGCGCCAGCGCCCCAGACGGGGATAGCAATCAGCCCCAGCATTTT. Residues: CASAPDGDSNQPQHF.

The V and J genes are TRBV6-1 and TRBJ1-1; tentative D call: TRBD1 (6 bases). The CDR3 runs 13 residues. Germline CDR1 and CDR2: MNHNS and SASEGT. V was pared by 6 bases and J by 3 bases, with 11 bases between. The CDR3 DNA reads as TGTGCCAGCAGCGCTACAGGGTACACTGAAGCTTTCTTT. As protein: CASSATGYTEAFF.

V and J are TRBV6-1 and TRBJ1-4; TRBD1 matches 8 bases. Germline trimming cut 5 bases from V and 3 bases from J; bases unmatched to any gene: 5. The CDR3 length is 15 residues. In germline, CDR1 is MNHNS, CDR2 SASEGT. The CDR3: CASSTRQGPNEKLFF. The CDR3, as DNA: TGTGCCAGCAGTACCCGACAGGGGCCTAATGAAAAACTGTTTTTT.

The chain links TRBV5-6 to TRBJ1-3; no firm D call. The V gene's germline CDR1 is SGHDT and CDR2 YYEEEE. The germline V and J ends were trimmed by 7 bases and 0 bases, with 11 bases remaining between them. The CDR3 is made up of 14 amino acids. CDR3 bases: TGTGCCAGCTTTGGACTGAACTCTGGAAACACCATATATTTT. Translating it yields CASFGLNSGNTIYF.

The genes are TRBV30 and TRBJ2-2, with D tentatively TRBD1 (6 bases). CDR1 is GTSNPN and CDR2 is SVGIG in the germline V gene (reference sequence). CDR3 length: 13 residues. V dropped 0 bases and J dropped 7 bases, with 9 bases sitting between them. CDR3 region: CAWSVTGYGELFF. The DNA of the CDR3 is TGTGCCTGGAGTGTTACAGGGTACGGGGAGCTGTTTTTT.

The chain uses TRBV5-8 and TRBJ2-7, with 7 bases that match TRBD1. This CDR3 spans 15 amino acids. J gave up 0 bases and V 0 bases, and 3 bases lay outside the gene matches. Per germline, CDR1 SGHTS and CDR2 YDEGEE. CDR3: CASSLGTGLSYEQYV. The CDR3 region has the DNA TGTGCCAGCAGCTTGGGGACAGGTCTCTCCTACGAGCAGTACGTC.

This sequence joins TRBV30 and TRBJ1-4, with D tentatively TRBD1 (6 bases). The germline CDR1 and CDR2 sequences are GTSNPN and SVGIG (reference sequence). The germline V and J ends were trimmed by 5 bases and 11 bases, with 15 bases remaining between them. CDR3 length: 12 amino acids. CDR3 nucleotides: TGTGCCTGGGGGCGAACAGGGCTTAAACTGTTTTTT. Residues: CAWGRTGLKLFF.

This chain connects TRBV21-1 to TRBJ1-2; the D segment call TRBD1 is taken from the table without a DNA check. TRBV21-1 is listed as a pseudogene. The CDR3 sequence is 15 residues long. CDR3 sequence (DNA): TGTGCCAGCGAGACAGGGGGCGTATTGCTGGGAGGCTACACCTTC. Protein sequence: CASETGGVLLGGYTF.

V and J are TRBV7-9 and TRBJ1-4; D is uncertain. Trimming cost V 4 bases and J 6 bases, with 12 bases left between them. Germline-derived CDR1 and CDR2 are SEHNR and FQNEAQ (reference sequence). This CDR3 region has 14 residues. CDR3 DNA: TGTGCCAGCAGCTCAGGTATACTGGATGAAAAACTGTTTTTT. This codes for CASSSGILDEKLFF.

V usage is TRBV27 and J usage is TRBJ1-2; 7 nucleotides line up with TRBD1. After removal of 6 bases from V and 0 bases from J, the junction contained 7 bases not matched to a gene. CDR3 size: 15 residues. Germline CDR1 and CDR2: MNHEY and SMNVEV (reference sequence). The CDR3 sequence is CASSPGTVANYGYTF. CDR3 in DNA: TGTGCCAGCAGCCCCGGGACAGTAGCTAACTATGGCTACACCTTC.

V and J are TRBV19 and TRBJ1-2; D is unresolved. Germline V gene sequence: CDR1 LNHDA, CDR2 SQIVND (reference sequence). The CDR3 has 15 amino acids. V lost 3 bases to trimming and J lost 0 bases, with 11 bases between them. CDR3 DNA sequence: TGTGCCAGTAGTATGGTGCACGGAGCTAACTATGGCTACACCTTC. It is translated as CASSMVHGANYGYTF.

J is TRBJ2-2 and V is TRBV2; no clear D gene. The ends were cut back, 4 bases at V and 5 bases at J, with 11 bases in the middle. Germline lookup yields CDR1 SNHLY and CDR2 FYNNEI. This CDR3 is built from 14 residues. The CDR3 loop is CASSGVRQTGELFF. As DNA, the CDR3 is TGTGCCAGCAGTGGGGTCAGGCAGACCGGGGAGCTGTTTTTT.

The V call is TRBV7-8, the J call TRBJ2-1, with D possibly TRBD2 on 7 matching bases. Germline CDR1 is SGHVS and CDR2 is FQNEAQ. The CDR3 is made up of 17 amino acids. Trimming pared 5 bases from V and 4 bases from J, leaving 21 bases between. CDR3 DNA: TGTGCCAGCAGCCCCGAGACCGGGGGGCCGGCTTACAATGAGCAGTTCTTC. Translation: CASSPETGGPAYNEQFF.

V gene TRBV6-5 combines with J gene TRBJ2-2, with 8 bases that match TRBD2. Per germline, CDR1 MNHEY and CDR2 SVGAGI. V lost 9 bases and J lost 4; bases outside the gene matches: 7. The CDR3 has 14 residues. CDR3 loop: CASGPLAGTGELFF. The DNA of the CDR3 is TGTGCCAGTGGGCCCCTAGCGGGCACCGGGGAGCTGTTTTTT.